The T cell receptor (beta chain) described here comes from a study of blood T cell repertoires in COVID-19. Symptom resolution, clearance, or two negative PCRs marked the recovered donors of Cohort 3. Sequencing used immunoSEQ multiplex PCR; TCRdb keeps in-frame clones, though not all of them. The sample has some 250,000 clones; around 89% are singletons. The CDR3 is made up of 16 amino acids. CDR1 is SGDLS and CDR2 is YYNGEE in the germline V gene. J lost 0 bases, V lost 2 bases, and 5 bases had no gene match. Sequenced input: PBMCs or T cells enriched from blood (not recorded which). The receptor's source is a man in his forties or fifties who had recovered from COVID-19. The chain employs TRBV9 and TRBJ2-3; 8 positions agree with TRBD2. CDR3 protein: CASSVEPGGSTDTQYF. CDR3 DNA sequence: TGTGCCAGCAGCGTCGAACCGGGGGGGAGCACAGATACGCAGTATTTT. The whole variable domain, remainder taken from reference TRBV9 and TRBJ2-3, is DSGVTQTPKHLITATGQRVTLRCSPRSGDLSVYWYQQSLDQGLQFLIQYYNGEERAKGNILERFSAQQFPDLHSELNLSSLELGDSALYFCASSVEPGGSTDTQYFGPGTRLTVL.